Below, 29 T cell receptor beta chains from the same sample are listed, as sequenced in a study of CD8 T cells in Susac syndrome. A quantity of about 0.5 to 1 ug RNA underwent reverse transcription using random hexamers. MiXCR, run by TCRdb on the immunoSEQ multiplex PCR reads, gives a single entry per CDR3 protein. The repertoire holds about 150,000 distinct CDR3 sequences, with roughly 95% as singletons. Sequenced: CD8+ T cells from PBMCs. The receptor set was obtained from a human donor with multiple sclerosis.

The chain carries TRBV7-6 and TRBJ1-1; perhaps TRBD1 as D (6 bases). Trimming cost V 5 bases and J 4 bases, with 20 bases left between them. The CDR3 spans 16 residues. The germline gives CDR1 SGHVS, CDR2 FNYEAQ. CDR3 loop: CASSPTPPNRVTEAFF. Written as DNA, the CDR3 is TGTGCCAGCAGCCCGACTCCCCCAAACAGGGTCACTGAAGCTTTCTTT. Based on the CDR3 plus reference TRBV7-6 and TRBJ1-1, the full variable domain is GAGVSQSPRYKVTKRGQDVALRCDPISGHVSLYWYRQALGQGPEFLTYFNYEAQQDKSGLPNDRFSAERPEGSISTLTIQRTEQRDSAMYRCASSPTPPNRVTEAFFGQGTRLTVV.

In DNA, the CDR3 is TGTGCCAGCAGCCCGAGAGGACTAGCGGAGCAAGAGACCCAGTACTTC. It is translated as CASSPRGLAEQETQYF. The V gene is TRBV9, the J gene TRBJ2-5; 10 nucleotides line up with TRBD2. V lost 4 bases and J lost 2; bases outside the gene matches: 8. This CDR3 is built from 16 residues. The germline V gene encodes CDR1 SGDLS and CDR2 YYNGEE.

The chain joins TRBV27 to TRBJ2-3; D not certain. The germline V and J ends were trimmed by 6 bases and 2 bases, with 18 bases remaining between them. Germline CDR1 is MNHEY and CDR2 is SMNVEV (reference sequence). This CDR3 contains 16 residues. The CDR3 coding sequence is TGTGCCAGCAGCCCTTTACAGTTCACCGACACAGATACGCAGTATTTT. Protein product: CASSPLQFTDTDTQYF.

The chain uses TRBV3-1 and TRBJ2-7, with TRBD2 matching 8 bases. Germline-derived CDR1 and CDR2 are LGHDT and YNNKEL (reference sequence). Germline trimming cut 1 base from V and 2 bases from J; bases unmatched to any gene: 1. The CDR3 is 14 amino acids. CDR3 in amino acids: CASSQGGGPYEQYF. The CDR3 region has the DNA TGTGCCAGCAGCCAAGGCGGGGGGCCCTACGAGCAGTACTTC.

V gene TRBV27 combines with J gene TRBJ1-5; D may be TRBD1 (6 bases). Trimming stripped 5 bases from V and 1 base from J, with 9 bases between. Germline V gene data show CDR1 as MNHEY and CDR2 as SMNVEV (reference sequence). CDR3 size: 14 residues. As DNA, the CDR3 is TGTGCCAGCAGTAATCAGGGGAGCAATCAGCCCCAGCATTTT. It yields the protein CASSNQGSNQPQHF.

The gene calls are TRBV20-1 and TRBJ2-1; 8 nucleotides line up with TRBD2. Germline V lookup: CDR1 DFQATT, CDR2 SNEGSKA (reference sequence). CDR3 length equals 13 residues. Trimming cost V 1 base and J 7 bases; bases outside gene matches: 3. This CDR3 reads CSARGGTSNEQFF. As DNA, the CDR3 is TGCAGTGCTAGAGGTGGGACTAGTAATGAGCAGTTCTTC.

The chain links TRBV29-1 to TRBJ1-2; 8 bases match TRBD1. Per the germline V gene, CDR1 is SQVTM and CDR2 is ANQGSEA. V shed 6 bases, J shed 8 bases, and the junction held 14 bases outside the gene matches. This CDR3 comprises 14 residues. Here the CDR3 DNA reads TGCAGCGTCGCTTCCACACAGGGGGTATACGGCTACACCTTC. Its translation: CSVASTQGVYGYTF.

This chain links TRBV29-1 with TRBJ2-5; 9 nucleotides match TRBD1. Looked up from germline, CDR1 is SQVTM and CDR2 is ANQGSEA. V shed 4 bases, J shed 1 base, and the junction held 4 bases outside the gene matches. CDR3 length equals 14 residues. The CDR3 reads CSVVGQGVQETQYF. Written as DNA, the CDR3 is TGCAGCGTTGTGGGACAGGGCGTCCAAGAGACCCAGTACTTC.

This chain links TRBV9 with TRBJ2-1, with D perhaps being TRBD1 or TRBD2 (5 bases each). The CDR3 is 13 residues long. The germline V gene encodes CDR1 SGDLS and CDR2 YYNGEE. V gave up 3 bases and J gave up 9 bases, with 13 bases separating them. The CDR3: CASSARDDVEQFF. The CDR3 DNA reads as TGTGCCAGCAGCGCCCGGGACGACGTTGAGCAGTTCTTC. Full variable domain (missing parts from reference TRBV9 and TRBJ2-1): DSGVTQTPKHLITATGQRVTLRCSPRSGDLSVYWYQQSLDQGLQFLIQYYNGEERAKGNILERFSAQQFPDLHSELNLSSLELGDSALYFCASSARDDVEQFFGPGTRLTVL.

This chain connects TRBV2 to TRBJ1-1, with D unresolved. Germline loops: CDR1 SNHLY, CDR2 FYNNEI. Between the trimmed V and J ends, which lost 9 bases and 1 base, there was a span of 15 bases. The CDR3 has 14 amino acids. The CDR3, as DNA: TGTGCCAGGAACGACCGGTCGGGGAACACTGAAGCTTTCTTT. It translates to CARNDRSGNTEAFF.

The J gene is TRBJ1-4, the V gene TRBV9; D gene ambiguous. V was trimmed by 4 bases and J by 0 bases, leaving 10 bases between them. The germline V gene encodes CDR1 SGDLS and CDR2 YYNGEE. The CDR3 runs to 15 residues. DNA for the CDR3: TGTGCCAGCAGCCCCCGTGGATCAACTAATGAAAAACTGTTTTTT. Translated: CASSPRGSTNEKLFF.

The chain links TRBV29-1 to TRBJ2-5, with D unresolved. V lost 5 bases and J 7 bases, leaving 17 bases between the germline ends. This CDR3 is built from 13 residues. The germline gives CDR1 SQVTM, CDR2 ANQGSEA. CDR3 DNA: TGCAGCGTTCGAACCGGCACGTCCGGGACCCAGTACTTC. This sequence encodes CSVRTGTSGTQYF.

V usage is TRBV5-6 and J usage is TRBJ1-2, with 10 bases fitting TRBD1. The germline V gene encodes CDR1 SGHDT and CDR2 YYEEEE. CDR3 length: 12 amino acids. Trimming cost V 4 bases and J 10 bases; bases outside gene matches: 4. CDR3 amino acids: CASSPTGGDYTF. The CDR3 nucleotides are TGTGCCAGCAGCCCGACAGGGGGCGACTACACCTTC.

The V gene is TRBV3-1, the J gene TRBJ2-5; 7 bases line up with TRBD2. Germline V gene data show CDR1 as LGHDT and CDR2 as YNNKEL (reference sequence). Trimming took 4 bases from V and 3 from J; bases not matched to a gene: 11. This CDR3 is built from 16 residues. The CDR3 region is CASSPLLAAGEETQYF. The DNA of the CDR3 is TGTGCCAGCAGCCCCTTGCTAGCGGCTGGGGAAGAGACCCAGTACTTC.

The J gene is TRBJ2-3, the V gene TRBV20-1; either TRBD1 or TRBD2 may fit D (5 bases each). This CDR3 comprises 19 residues. Deletions cut 1 base from V and 2 bases from J, with 25 bases between. The V gene's germline CDR1 is DFQATT and CDR2 SNEGSKA (reference sequence). CDR3 loop: CSARVPGASGATHTDTQYF. CDR3 nucleotide sequence: TGCAGTGCTAGAGTTCCCGGGGCCTCTGGCGCGACCCACACAGATACGCAGTATTTT.

The chain uses TRBV28 and TRBJ1-5; D ambiguous. The germline V gene encodes CDR1 MDHEN and CDR2 SYDVKM. Trimming shortened V by 3 bases and J by 0 bases, and 9 bases separated the two germline ends. The CDR3 consists of 15 residues. The CDR3 spells CASSFAGDSNQPQHF. DNA of the CDR3: TGTGCCAGCAGTTTTGCGGGAGATAGCAATCAGCCCCAGCATTTT. The full variable domain, in which reference TRBV28 and TRBJ1-5 provide the parts outside the CDR3, is DVKVTQSSRYLVKRTGEKVFLECVQDMDHENMFWYRQDPGLGLRLIYFSYDVKMKEKGDIPEGYSVSREKKERFSLILESASTNQTSMYLCASSFAGDSNQPQHFGDGTRLSIL.

The CDR3 region is CSAVGTSGGTDTQYF. CDR3 in DNA: TGCAGTGCCGTTGGGACTAGCGGGGGCACAGATACGCAGTATTTT. This rearrangement joins TRBV20-1 to TRBJ2-3; 13 nucleotides match TRBD2. From germline, CDR1 is DFQATT and CDR2 SNEGSKA (reference sequence). V shed 6 bases and J 1 base; nucleotides not matched to a gene: 4. The CDR3 is 15 amino acids.

The chain joins TRBV15 to TRBJ2-2, with D perhaps assigned TRBD1 or TRBD2 (5 bases each). CDR3 length: 16 residues. Deletions cut 1 base from V and 6 bases from J, with 15 bases between. Per germline, CDR1 LNHNV and CDR2 YYDKDF (reference sequence). In DNA form, the CDR3 reads TGTGCCACCAGCAGAGCGAGGGTGGGACCTTCCGGGGAGCTGTTTTTT. It codes for CATSRARVGPSGELFF.

This chain joins TRBV29-1 and TRBJ2-5; 7 positions match TRBD2. Per germline, CDR1 SQVTM and CDR2 ANQGSEA. CDR3 length: 15 residues. V lost 3 bases, J lost 5 bases, and 12 bases stayed unmatched. The CDR3 region is CSVDGVSGGWETQYF. The CDR3 region has the DNA TGCAGCGTTGATGGGGTGTCGGGGGGATGGGAGACCCAGTACTTC.

The J gene is TRBJ2-1, the V gene TRBV3-1; weak D call: TRBD1 (5 bases). In germline, CDR1 is LGHDT, CDR2 YNNKEL (reference sequence). This CDR3 is 15 amino acids long. The V and J ends lost 1 base and 4 bases respectively, with 11 bases between them. The CDR3 DNA is TGTGCCAGCAGCCAAGTGGCTCAGGGTTACAATGAGCAGTTCTTC. Translation: CASSQVAQGYNEQFF.

The V call is TRBV13, the J call TRBJ2-1; D may be TRBD2 (6 bases). The CDR3 is 15 residues long. Between the trimmed V and J ends, which lost 5 bases and 12 bases, there was a span of 23 bases. CDR1 is PRHDT and CDR2 is FYEKMQ in the germline V gene (reference sequence). The CDR3 region has the DNA TGTGCCAGCAGCCCCGGGACTCCCAGGATGATTGGGCAGTTCTTC. Protein: CASSPGTPRMIGQFF.

DNA of the CDR3: TGTGCCAGCAGCCAAGCGGGGGGTGACACCGGGGAGCTGTTTTTT. It translates to CASSQAGGDTGELFF. The rearrangement links TRBV3-1 to TRBJ2-2; 7 bases fit TRBD2. V dropped 1 base and J dropped 3; count of bases not matched to a gene: 2. CDR1 and CDR2 from the germline V gene are LGHDT and YNNKEL (reference sequence). The CDR3 is 15 residues long.

The chain carries TRBV5-1 and TRBJ2-7, with 9 bases aligning to TRBD1. The CDR3 length is 14 residues. The J segment lost 1 base and the V segment lost 4 bases, leaving 3 bases of the junction unmatched. CDR1 is SGHRS and CDR2 is YFSETQ in the germline V gene. The CDR3 sequence is CASSVGTGSYEQYV. The CDR3 region has the DNA TGCGCCAGCAGCGTCGGGACAGGGTCCTACGAGCAGTACGTC.

The V call is TRBV4-1, the J call TRBJ2-2; D uncertain. Trimming removed 3 bases from V and 9 bases from J, with 14 bases in between. This CDR3 is 14 amino acids long. Germline V gene sequence: CDR1 MGHRA, CDR2 YSYEKL. The CDR3 DNA sequence: TGCGCCAGCAGCCAGGAGAGTGGTCCCCGGGAGCTGTTTTTT. Translated, it gives CASSQESGPRELFF.

Remarks on this clonotype: This CDR3 is missing its conserved last phenylalanine or tryptophan, likely due to a read error. The chain has TRBV30 and TRBJ1-1; possible D gene TRBD1, 6 bases. The CDR3 is 13 residues long. Between the trimmed V and J ends, which lost 4 bases and 2 bases, there was a span of 11 bases. Looked up from germline, CDR1 is GTSNPN and CDR2 is SVGIG (reference sequence). CDR3 nucleotide sequence: TGTGCCTGGACTGCGGGGGCTAACACTGAAGCTTTCCTT. Amino acid sequence: CAWTAGANTEAFL.

The chain recombines TRBV29-1 with TRBJ1-5; 8 bases map to TRBD1. V was clipped by 6 bases and J by 0 bases; unmatched bases: 4. The CDR3 is made up of 14 amino acids. The germline V gene has CDR1 SQVTM and CDR2 ANQGSEA. The CDR3 DNA follows: TGCAGCGTGTTGACAGGGGATAGCAATCAGCCCCAGCATTTT. It translates to CSVLTGDSNQPQHF.

This chain connects TRBV7-6 to TRBJ2-3, with 8 bases lining up with TRBD1. Trimming at V came to 8 bases and at J to 1 base, leaving 5 bases not matched to a gene. CDR3 length: 14 residues. Germline-derived CDR1 and CDR2 are SGHVS and FNYEAQ. DNA for the CDR3: TGTGCCAGCGGATTGACAGGGGGCACAGATACGCAGTATTTT. This codes for CASGLTGGTDTQYF.

The gene calls are TRBV15 and TRBJ2-3, with 8 bases matching TRBD2. V shed 5 bases, J shed 6 bases, and the junction held 10 bases outside the gene matches. This CDR3 comprises 15 residues. Germline lookup yields CDR1 LNHNV and CDR2 YYDKDF (reference sequence). The CDR3 DNA reads as TGTGCCACCAGCCAGAGTCGGGGGGGCCCGGATACGCAGTATTTT. It translates to CATSQSRGGPDTQYF. The variable domain in full, with the rest retrieved from reference TRBV15 and TRBJ2-3, is DAMVIQNPRYQVTQFGKPVTLSCSQTLNHNVMYWYQQKSSQAPKLLFHYYDKDFNNEADTPDNFQSRRPNTSFCFLDIRSPGLGDTAMYLCATSQSRGGPDTQYFGPGTRLTVL.

The CDR3 DNA sequence: TGCAGTGCTAGAATGGCGGGGTACAATGAGCAGTTCTTC. This gives the protein CSARMAGYNEQFF. The V call is TRBV20-1, the J call TRBJ2-1; tentative D call: TRBD2 (6 bases). V shed 2 bases and J shed 4 bases, with 9 bases lying between them. The CDR3 is made up of 13 amino acids. Germline V CDR1 and CDR2: DFQATT, SNEGSKA (reference sequence).